This T cell receptor beta chain was found in a study of cytomegalovirus exposure and HLA in healthy donors (dated by TCRdb to 2015 to 2018). About the investigation overall: According to an earlier analysis of 550 to 700 of the donors, about 179 million T cells yielded 95 million to 140 million unique TCR beta sequences and approximately 280 Gb of sequence data. An early release that covered about 640 HLA-typed donors contained 300 to 350 gigabases of sequencing data and tens of millions of unique TCR sequences. Of the approximately 400 genotyped donors, 81% were placed in the genetic ancestry cluster associated with self-reported Caucasian donors. The study was designed to test whether signatures of past pathogen exposure could be identified by cataloging public T cell receptors. The study profiled the T cell repertoires of under 700 subjects by immunosequencing and related them to cytomegalovirus serostatus. A separate validation cohort of approximately 130 different subjects was used in addition to the 666-subject first cohort. To predict cytomegalovirus infection status, the study brought together high-throughput TCR immunosequencing, statistical association of individual TCRs with disease status, and machine learning. To study patterns of TCR occurrence, a later analysis re-analyzed previously published TCR beta repertoires from more than 550 donors and added high-resolution HLA genotyping. The later analysis used no new phenotypic data to find candidate immune exposures, relying instead on TCR beta sequences and their occurrence across donors. An earlier analysis of about 600 of the donors used high-throughput TCR beta sequencing to judge whether each TCR beta V gene segment behaved as functional or pseudogenic. Alongside the repertoire data, information on donor age, sex, ethnicity and CMV serostatus was compiled. A later genetic analysis used genome-wide SNP genotypes for about 60% of the roughly 700 donors, treating that subset as a discovery cohort. Every discovery cohort repertoire had been produced on one sequencing platform. HLA typing included class I and class II loci at four-digit resolution. The number of donors typed differed by locus, with about 629-630 for A, B, C, DRB1 and DQB1, around 500 for DQA1, nearly 610 for DPA1, and over 400 for DPB1. Four or five DR-DQ haplotypes were handled as single units for association and clustering because linkage in the cohort was strong. Among about 410 genotyped donors of the cohort, an average of around 240,000 unique TCR beta nucleotide sequences was sequenced per donor, of which roughly 17% were non-productive. Study-wide conclusions, independent of this receptor: In an earlier analysis of 587 of the donors, most TCR beta V segments appeared in productive rearrangements about 90% or about 30% of the time, broadly matching IMGT annotations. In vitro tests confirmed that a few of the cytomegalovirus-associated TCR beta chains recognize cytomegalovirus antigens. A further reported finding was that TCR beta sequences accurately predicted the HLA-A and HLA-B alleles for most subjects in the first cohort. It was suggested by the authors that the approach could potentially be generalized to other disease states and immunological phenotypes. The cohort was sequenced for TCR beta chains only, and without alpha or paired-chain data the features that could be detected were limited. In a later analysis, HLA-associated TCR beta chains showed more clonal expansion and lower generation probabilities than non-associated chains that were equally common. Because some donors lacked HLA typing at each locus, the association tests relied only on the typed subset. Correlated functional status among segregating V segments might be attributable to linkage disequilibrium, but an unknown experimental factor could not be ruled out. Over 15 rarely observed V segments, including chromosome 9 orphons, were excluded from the earlier analysis of several hundred of the donors because counts were too low. According to a later analysis, parvovirus B19, influenza, CMV and Epstein-Barr virus appeared linked to several top co-occurrence clusters. V-gene and J-gene trimming of TCR beta chains was associated with a missense DCLRE1C variant in a later genetic analysis, and the association was replicated in an independent cohort. A total of 150 to 200 TCR beta chains were listed by the study as associated with cytomegalovirus. In both the original and validation cohorts, the classifier was reported to diagnose cytomegalovirus status with high specificity and sensitivity. When HLA alleles, especially DR and DQ, strongly co-occurred, TCR associations were difficult to assign to individual alleles. CMV serostatus was the only immune exposure information available for the cohort. Across donors, most TCR sequences were observed very rarely, whereas some public TCRs were present in many individuals. In a later analysis, TCR association rates were found to vary across HLA loci, with the most associated TCRs seen for DRB1 alleles and the fewest for HLA-C alleles. In a later analysis, most CMV-associated TCR beta chains were found to appear HLA-restricted, with HLA associations seemingly driven largely by CMV exposure. Roughly uniform sequencing depth across donors was assumed in presence/absence analyses, although this assumption may not hold. A later analysis associated about 18,000 TCR beta sequences with specific HLA alleles at a false discovery rate of 0.05. The sequencing pipeline was judged likely to have produced a cluster of highly shared sequence variants as a technical artifact. Compared with the approximately 710-donor mean, donors in an Asian-associated ancestry cluster had fewer N-insertions in productive TCRs, according to a later genetic analysis. The 87-base-pair reads could not distinguish some IMGT-functional V segments, including TRBV6-2 and TRBV6-3, so those segments were excluded.

Relative to germline, V is 8 bases shorter and J is 5 bases shorter, with 18 bases between their ends. According to the germline V gene, CDR1 reads MDHEN and CDR2 reads SYDVKM. The CDR3 runs 14 residues from the cysteine to the phenylalanine. The retained sequence is limited to the CDR3, 42 bases, with the frame set at the first base. The cohort comprised 666 healthy bone marrow donors. At the time of sampling, every cohort member was nominally healthy, though immune exposures that went unrecorded were likely present. The donor was CMV seronegative and belonged to the group of 380 or so seronegative cohort members. A peripheral blood sample was provided by each donor, and peripheral blood mononuclear cells were used for TCR beta sequencing. Genomic DNA extraction from the blood cell samples was performed with the Qiagen DNeasy Blood Extraction Kit. Receptor amplification or capture employed the immunoSEQ multiplex PCR assay. For the multiplex PCR, a mixture combining 60 forward primers for TCR Vbeta segments and 13 reverse primers for TCR Jbeta segments was used. The CDR3 region of rearranged TCR beta genes was amplified from genomic DNA by a multiplex PCR assay. The amplified TCR beta libraries were sequenced on the Illumina HiSeq System as 87-base-pair reads. The authors' analysis ran thus. A later analysis counted tens of millions of unique TCR beta chains across the 550 to 700 repertoires, and 10 million to 12 million of these chains were shared by at least two donors. To remove PCR and sequencing errors, raw reads were error-corrected and collapsed into unique sequences using a nearest-neighbor algorithm that merged closely related sequences. To assign V, D and J gene segments, CDR3 sequences were aligned to IMGT reference sequences. For a sequence to be retained, a match of at least six nucleotides was required to both a V gene segment and a J gene segment. Rearrangements were classified as productive when the CDR3 lacked stop codons and remained in frame with V and J, and all other rearrangements were classified as non-productive. Following IMGT convention, CDR3 was defined as the stretch from the second conserved V-encoded cysteine to the conserved J-encoded phenylalanine. Sequences without an unambiguous match to a single V gene segment were excluded from the earlier analysis of several hundred of the donors. An earlier analysis of 587 of the donors classified V segments as functional when productive rearrangements were above 56.7% and as segregating when the standard deviation between donors was above 5%. A statistical classification framework was built for diagnosing cytomegalovirus status from the catalog of TCR beta chain sequences. V and J gene assignment, in a later analysis, came from comparing TCR nucleotide sequences with IMGT/GENE-DB human TR gene sequences. Using the TCRdist pipeline, a later analysis assigned CDR3 sequences along with most-parsimonious VDJ recombination scenarios. A later analysis defined each TCR beta chain by its CDR3 amino acid sequence plus V-gene family, and excluded reads lacking a unique V-gene family. To address suspected cross-contamination and a sequencing artifact, a later analysis removed a few hundred highly shared, low-generation-probability nucleotide sequences. A later analysis calculated a clonal expansion index for each public chain from normalized within-repertoire ranks of inferred template counts. In a later analysis, generation probabilities were computed with a VDJ recombination model fitted to out-of-frame rearrangements, and the resulting probabilities were checked against IGoR. A later analysis scored TCR-TCR, TCR-HLA and TCR-CMV co-occurrence with hypergeometric tests, applying a repertoire-size bias correction to TCR pairs. To estimate false discovery rates, a later analysis permuted the HLA or CMV assignments 20 times. In a later analysis, co-occurring TCRs were grouped with DBSCAN, and TCRdist sequence similarity was added when clustering was performed within HLA-allele-positive subsets. Co-occurrence clustering excluded repertoires with fewer than 30,000 or more than 120,000 public chains, plus five with anomalous nucleotide sharing. TCRdb took over this immuneACCESS table, retaining in-frame rearrangements with V and J assigned. Such tables are incomplete; in checked studies, under half of the missing clones stem from an unresolved V gene, and the remainder is unexplained. That table gives V, J and clone size, and the DNA gave D and trimming. This sample comprises roughly 250,000 clones, under 80% of them detected only once. 2% to 2.5% of the sample is held by the ten biggest clonotypes.

Concerning this clone itself: Its antigen remains undetermined. No quality values exist for individual bases; no much larger clone is one base distant.

This TCR derives from a female donor in good health and CMV-seronegative. The sample consisted of PBMCs. The chain employs TRBV28 and TRBJ1-1; the D gene is perhaps TRBD1, from 5 matching bases. The bases are TGTGCCAGCTACGGAGGGGATTATCGAACTGAAGCTTTCTTT. Its translation is CASYGGDYRTEAFF.